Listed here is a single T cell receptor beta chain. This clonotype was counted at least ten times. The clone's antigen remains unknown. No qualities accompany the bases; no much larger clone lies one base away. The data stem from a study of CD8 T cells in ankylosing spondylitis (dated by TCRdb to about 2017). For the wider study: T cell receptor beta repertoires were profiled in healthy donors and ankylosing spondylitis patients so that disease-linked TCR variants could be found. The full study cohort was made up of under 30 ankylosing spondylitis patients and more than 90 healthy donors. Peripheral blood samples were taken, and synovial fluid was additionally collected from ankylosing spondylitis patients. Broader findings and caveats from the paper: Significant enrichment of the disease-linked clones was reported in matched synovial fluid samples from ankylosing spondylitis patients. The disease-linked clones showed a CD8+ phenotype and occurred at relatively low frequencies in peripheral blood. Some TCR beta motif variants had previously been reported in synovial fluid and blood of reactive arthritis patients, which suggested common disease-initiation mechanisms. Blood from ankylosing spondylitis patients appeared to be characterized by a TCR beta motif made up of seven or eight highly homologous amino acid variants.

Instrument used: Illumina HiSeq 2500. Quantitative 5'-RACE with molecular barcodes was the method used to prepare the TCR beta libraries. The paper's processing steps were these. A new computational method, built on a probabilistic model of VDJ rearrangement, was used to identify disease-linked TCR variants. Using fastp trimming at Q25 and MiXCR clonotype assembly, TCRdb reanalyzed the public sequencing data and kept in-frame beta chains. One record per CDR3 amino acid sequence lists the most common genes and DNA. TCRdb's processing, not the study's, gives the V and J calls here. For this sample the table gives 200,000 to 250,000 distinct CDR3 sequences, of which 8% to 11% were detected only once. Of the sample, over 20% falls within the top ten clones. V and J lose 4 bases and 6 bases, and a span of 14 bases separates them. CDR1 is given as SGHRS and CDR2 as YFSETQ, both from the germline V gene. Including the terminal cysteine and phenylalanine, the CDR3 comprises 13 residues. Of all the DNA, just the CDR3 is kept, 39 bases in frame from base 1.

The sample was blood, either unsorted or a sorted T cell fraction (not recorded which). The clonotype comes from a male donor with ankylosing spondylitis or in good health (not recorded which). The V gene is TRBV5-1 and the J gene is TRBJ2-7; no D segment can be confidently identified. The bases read TGCGCCAGCAGCCCCTCCAGTGGGTTCGAGCAGTACTTC. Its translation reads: CASSPSSGFEQYF.